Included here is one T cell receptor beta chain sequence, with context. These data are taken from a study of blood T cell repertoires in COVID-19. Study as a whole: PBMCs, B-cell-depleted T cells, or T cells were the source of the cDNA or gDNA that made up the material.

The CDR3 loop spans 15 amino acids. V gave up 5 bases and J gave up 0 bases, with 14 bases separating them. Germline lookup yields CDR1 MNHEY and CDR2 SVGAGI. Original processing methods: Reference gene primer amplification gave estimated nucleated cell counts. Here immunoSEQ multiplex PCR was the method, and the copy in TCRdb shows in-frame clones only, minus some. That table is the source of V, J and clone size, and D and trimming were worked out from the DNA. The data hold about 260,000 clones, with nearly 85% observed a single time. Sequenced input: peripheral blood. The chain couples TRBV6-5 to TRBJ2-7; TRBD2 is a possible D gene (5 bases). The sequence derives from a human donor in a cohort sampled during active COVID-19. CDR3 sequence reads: CASSRPSGASYEQYF. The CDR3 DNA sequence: TGTGCCAGCAGTCGGCCCAGCGGAGCCTCCTACGAGCAGTACTTC.